The clone carrying this T cell receptor beta chain was seen a handful of times. Its matching antigen is unknown. The sample originates from a study of blood T cells in healthy people across ages. About the study: About one barcoded beta molecule per two T cells came from capture by template switching. Findings of the study overall: Per million T cells, the diversity of TCR beta decreased roughly linearly as age advanced.

Trimming took 8 bases from V and 3 from J, leaving 17 bases between them. Germline V gives CDR1 LNHNV, CDR2 YYDKDF (reference sequence). This CDR3 has 14 amino acids. A second PCR of about 7 to 11 cycles used a sample-barcoded 5' primer and a J-beta primer mix. TCRdb reprocessed the 5' RACE reads via MiXCR and lists one record per CDR3 protein. The data show 750,000 to 950,000 distinct CDR3 sequences, almost 30% seen once. The sample was also linked to a second study, of T cells of mothers and their children.

Sequencing used blood. The receptor comes from a woman aged 40 to 50 in good health. The rearrangement uses TRBV15 and TRBJ2-7; D call uncertain. The CDR3 coding sequence is TGTGCCACCGTTCGAGACAAGATCCTCTACGAGCAGTACTTC. This translates into CATVRDKILYEQYF.